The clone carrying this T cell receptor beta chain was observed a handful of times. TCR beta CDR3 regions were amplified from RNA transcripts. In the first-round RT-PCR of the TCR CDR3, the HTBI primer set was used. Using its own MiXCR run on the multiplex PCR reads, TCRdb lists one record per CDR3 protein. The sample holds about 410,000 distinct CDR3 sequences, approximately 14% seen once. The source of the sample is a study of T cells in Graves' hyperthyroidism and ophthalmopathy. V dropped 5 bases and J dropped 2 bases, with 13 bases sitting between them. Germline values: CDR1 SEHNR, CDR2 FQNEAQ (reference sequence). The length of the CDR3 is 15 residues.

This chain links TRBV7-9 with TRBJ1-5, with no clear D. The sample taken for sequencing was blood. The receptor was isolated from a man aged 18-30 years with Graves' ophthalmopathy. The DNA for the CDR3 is TGTGCCAGCAGCCCCGACTCTGGCGGCAATCAGCCCCAGCATTTT. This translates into CASSPDSGGNQPQHF.